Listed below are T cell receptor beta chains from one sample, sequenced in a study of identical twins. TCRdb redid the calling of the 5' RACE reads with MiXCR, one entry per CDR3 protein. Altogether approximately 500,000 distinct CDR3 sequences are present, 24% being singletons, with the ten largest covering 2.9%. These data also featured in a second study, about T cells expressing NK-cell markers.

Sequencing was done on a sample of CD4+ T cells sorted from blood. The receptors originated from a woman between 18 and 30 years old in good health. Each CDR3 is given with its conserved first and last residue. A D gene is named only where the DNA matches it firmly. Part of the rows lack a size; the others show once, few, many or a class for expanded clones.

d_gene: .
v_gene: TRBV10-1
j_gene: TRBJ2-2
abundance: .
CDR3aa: CASREPGELFF
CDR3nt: TGCGCCAGCAGGGAGCCCGGGGAGCTGTTTTTT

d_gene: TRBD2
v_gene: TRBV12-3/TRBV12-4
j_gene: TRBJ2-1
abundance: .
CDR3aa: CASSEREVDNEQFF
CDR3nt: TGTGCCAGCAGCGAGCGGGAAGTGGACAATGAGCAGTTCTTC

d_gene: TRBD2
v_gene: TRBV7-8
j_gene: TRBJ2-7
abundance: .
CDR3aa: CASSKPGTKVKEQYF
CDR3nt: TGTGCCAGCAGCAAACCCGGGACTAAAGTCAAAGAGCAGTACTTC

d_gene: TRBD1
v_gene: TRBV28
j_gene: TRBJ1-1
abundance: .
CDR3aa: CASIPTGLNTEAFF
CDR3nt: TGTGCCAGCATCCCGACAGGGTTGAACACTGAAGCTTTCTTT

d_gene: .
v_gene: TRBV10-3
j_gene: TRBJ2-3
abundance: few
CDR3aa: CAISESSSQISEYF
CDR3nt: TGTGCCATCAGTGAGTCGAGTTCCCAGATATCCGAGTATTTT

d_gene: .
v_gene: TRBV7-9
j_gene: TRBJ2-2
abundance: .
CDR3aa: CASSLRTRNTGELFF
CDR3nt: TGTGCCAGCAGCCTTCGGACCCGAAACACCGGGGAGCTGTTTTTT

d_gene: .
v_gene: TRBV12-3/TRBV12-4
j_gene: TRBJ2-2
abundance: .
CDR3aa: CASSLGMGGELFF
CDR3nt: TGTGCCAGCAGTCTTGGTATGGGCGGGGAGCTGTTTTTT

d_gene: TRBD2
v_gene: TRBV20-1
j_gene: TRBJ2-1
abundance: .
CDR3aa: CSAAGVRYNEQFF
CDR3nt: TGCAGTGCCGCGGGGGTCCGATACAATGAGCAGTTCTTC

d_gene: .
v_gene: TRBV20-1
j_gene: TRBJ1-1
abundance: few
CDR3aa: CSARIIRQGGVSTEAFF
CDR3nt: TGCAGTGCTAGAATTATCCGGCAGGGTGGGGTAAGCACTGAAGCTTTCTTT

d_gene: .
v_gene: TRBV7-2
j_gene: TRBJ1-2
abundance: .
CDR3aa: CASNHPRWQARRGYTF
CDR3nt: TGTGCCAGCAACCACCCCCGATGGCAGGCTCGACGTGGCTACACCTTC

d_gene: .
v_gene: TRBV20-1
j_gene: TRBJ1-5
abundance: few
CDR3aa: CSASAVNNQPQHF
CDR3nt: TGCAGTGCTAGCGCAGTCAACAATCAGCCCCAGCATTTT

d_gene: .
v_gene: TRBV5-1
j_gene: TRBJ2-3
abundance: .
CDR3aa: CASSLDSYTQYF
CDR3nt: TGCGCCAGCAGCTTGGACTCTTATACGCAGTATTTT

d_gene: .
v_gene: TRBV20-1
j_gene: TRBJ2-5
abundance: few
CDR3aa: CSARDMASQETQYF
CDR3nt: TGCAGTGCTAGAGATATGGCTAGCCAAGAGACCCAGTACTTC

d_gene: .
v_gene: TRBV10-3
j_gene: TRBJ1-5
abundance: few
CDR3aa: CAIRDGNQPQHF
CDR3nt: TGTGCCATCCGGGACGGGAATCAGCCCCAGCATTTT

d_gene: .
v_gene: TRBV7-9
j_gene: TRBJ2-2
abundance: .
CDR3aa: CASSLVGFRSGELFF
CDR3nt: TGTGCCAGCAGCTTAGTAGGATTTCGGTCCGGGGAGCTGTTTTTT

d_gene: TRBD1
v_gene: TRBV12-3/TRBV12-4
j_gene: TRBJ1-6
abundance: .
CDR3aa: CASRVTGGRTSPLHF
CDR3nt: TGTGCCAGCAGGGTTACAGGGGGAAGGACTTCACCCCTCCACTTT

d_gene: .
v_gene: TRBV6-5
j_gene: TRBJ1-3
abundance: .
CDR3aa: CASSYSGGGNTIYF
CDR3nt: TGTGCCAGCAGTTACTCTGGCGGAGGAAACACCATATATTTT

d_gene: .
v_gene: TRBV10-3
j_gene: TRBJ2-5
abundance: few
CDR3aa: CAIADRAETQYF
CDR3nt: TGTGCCATTGCTGACAGAGCGGAGACCCAGTACTTC

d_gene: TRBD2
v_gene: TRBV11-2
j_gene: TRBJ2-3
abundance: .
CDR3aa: CASSRRTSGEKSDTQYF
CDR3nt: TGTGCCAGCAGCCGGAGGACTAGCGGGGAGAAGTCAGATACGCAGTATTTT

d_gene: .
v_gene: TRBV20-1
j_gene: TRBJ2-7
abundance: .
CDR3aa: CSASGRRVEQYF
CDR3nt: TGCAGTGCTAGTGGGCGTCGGGTCGAGCAGTACTTC

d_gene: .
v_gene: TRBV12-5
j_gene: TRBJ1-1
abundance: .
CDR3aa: CASGLFRDKNTEAFF
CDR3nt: TGTGCTAGTGGTTTGTTCCGGGACAAGAACACTGAAGCTTTCTTT

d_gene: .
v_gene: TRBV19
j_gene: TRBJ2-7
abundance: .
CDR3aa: CASSQMLAPSYEQYF
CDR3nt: TGTGCCAGTAGCCAAATGTTGGCCCCGTCCTACGAGCAGTACTTC

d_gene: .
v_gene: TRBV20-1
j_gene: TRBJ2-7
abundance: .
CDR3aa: CSPLAPTGITYEQYF
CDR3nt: TGCAGTCCGCTAGCCCCCACGGGGATCACCTACGAGCAGTACTTC

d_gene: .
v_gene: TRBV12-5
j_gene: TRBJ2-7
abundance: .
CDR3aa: CASAGDYEQYF
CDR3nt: TGTGCTAGTGCGGGGGATTACGAGCAGTACTTC

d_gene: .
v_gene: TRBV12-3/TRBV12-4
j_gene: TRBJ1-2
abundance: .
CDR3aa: CASRGQLKGGYGYTF
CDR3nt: TGTGCCAGCAGAGGACAACTCAAGGGCGGGTATGGCTACACCTTC